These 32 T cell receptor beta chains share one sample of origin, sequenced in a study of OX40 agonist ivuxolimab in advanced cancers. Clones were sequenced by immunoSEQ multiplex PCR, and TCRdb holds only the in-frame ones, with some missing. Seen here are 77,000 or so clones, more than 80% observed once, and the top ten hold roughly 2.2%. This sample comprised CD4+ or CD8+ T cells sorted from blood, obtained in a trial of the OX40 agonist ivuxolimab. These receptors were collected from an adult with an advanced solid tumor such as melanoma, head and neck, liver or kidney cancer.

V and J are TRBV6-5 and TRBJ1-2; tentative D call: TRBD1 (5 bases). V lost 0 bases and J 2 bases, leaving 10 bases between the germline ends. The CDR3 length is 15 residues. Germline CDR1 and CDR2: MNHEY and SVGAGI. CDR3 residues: CASSYSRGGNYGYTF. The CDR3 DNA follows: TGTGCCAGCAGTTACTCCCGTGGGGGGAACTATGGCTACACCTTC.

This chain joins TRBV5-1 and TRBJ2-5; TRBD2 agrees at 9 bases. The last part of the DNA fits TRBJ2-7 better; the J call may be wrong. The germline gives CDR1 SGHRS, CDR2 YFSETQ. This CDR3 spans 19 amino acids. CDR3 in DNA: TGCGCCAGCAGCTTGGCCTGGGCGGGAGGGGAATCAAGCTCCTACGAGCAGTACTTC. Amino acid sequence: CASSLAWAGGESSSYEQYF.

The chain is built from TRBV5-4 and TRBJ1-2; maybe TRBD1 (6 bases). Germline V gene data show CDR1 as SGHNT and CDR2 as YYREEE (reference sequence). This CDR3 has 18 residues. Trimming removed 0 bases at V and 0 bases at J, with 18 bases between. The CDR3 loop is CASSLAFGQRGANYGYTF. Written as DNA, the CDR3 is TGTGCCAGCAGCTTGGCCTTCGGACAGAGGGGAGCTAACTATGGCTACACCTTC.

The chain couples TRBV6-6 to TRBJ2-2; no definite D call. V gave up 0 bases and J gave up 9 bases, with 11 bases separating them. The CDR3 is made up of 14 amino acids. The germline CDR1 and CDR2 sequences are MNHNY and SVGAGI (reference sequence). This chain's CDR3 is CASSYSRSTRELFF. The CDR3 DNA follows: TGTGCCAGCAGTTACTCCAGGAGTACGAGGGAGCTGTTTTTT.

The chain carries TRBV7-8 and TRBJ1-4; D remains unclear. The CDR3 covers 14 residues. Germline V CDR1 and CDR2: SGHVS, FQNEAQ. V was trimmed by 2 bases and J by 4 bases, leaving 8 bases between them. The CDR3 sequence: CASSLRPNNEKLFF. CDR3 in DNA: TGTGCCAGCAGCTTAAGACCTAATAATGAAAAACTGTTTTTT. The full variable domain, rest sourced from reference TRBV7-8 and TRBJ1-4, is GAGVSQSPRYKVAKRGQDVALRCDPISGHVSLFWYQQALGQGPEFLTYFQNEAQLDKSGLPSDRFFAERPEGSVSTLKIQRTQQEDSAVYLCASSLRPNNEKLFFGSGTQLSVL.

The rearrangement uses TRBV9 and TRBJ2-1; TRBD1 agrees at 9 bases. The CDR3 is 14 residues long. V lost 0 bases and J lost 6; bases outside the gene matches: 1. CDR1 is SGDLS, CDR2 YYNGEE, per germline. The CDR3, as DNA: TGTGCCAGCAGCGTAGGGGACAGGGTCAATGAGCAGTTCTTC. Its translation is CASSVGDRVNEQFF.

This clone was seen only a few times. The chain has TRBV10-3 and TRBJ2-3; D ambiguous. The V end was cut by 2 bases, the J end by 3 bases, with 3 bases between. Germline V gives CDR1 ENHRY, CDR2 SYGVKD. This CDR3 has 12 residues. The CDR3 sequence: CAISEQTDTQYF. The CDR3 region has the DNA TGTGCCATCAGTGAGCAGACAGATACGCAGTATTTT.

CDR3 loop: CASSLGLAGEQFF. The CDR3 DNA sequence: TGTGCCAGCAGCTTGGGACTAGCGGGGGAGCAGTTCTTC. The J gene is TRBJ2-1, the V gene TRBV2; TRBD2 agrees at 13 bases. CDR1 and CDR2 from the germline V gene are SNHLY and FYNNEI. The CDR3 is 13 amino acids. After removal of 6 bases from V and 10 bases from J, the junction contained 3 bases not matched to a gene. Full variable domain (outside the CDR3, taken from reference TRBV2 and TRBJ2-1): EPEVTQTPSHQVTQMGQEVILRCVPISNHLYFYWYRQILGQKVEFLVSFYNNEISEKSEIFDDQFSVERPDGSNFTLKIRSTKLEDSAMYFCASSLGLAGEQFFGPGTRLTVL.

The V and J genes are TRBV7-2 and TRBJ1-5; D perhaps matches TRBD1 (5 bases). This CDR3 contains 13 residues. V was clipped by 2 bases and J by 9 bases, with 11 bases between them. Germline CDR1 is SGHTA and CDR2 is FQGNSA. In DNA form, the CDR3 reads TGTGCCAGCAGCTTAAATGGGGGAGGGCCCCAGCATTTT. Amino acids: CASSLNGGGPQHF.

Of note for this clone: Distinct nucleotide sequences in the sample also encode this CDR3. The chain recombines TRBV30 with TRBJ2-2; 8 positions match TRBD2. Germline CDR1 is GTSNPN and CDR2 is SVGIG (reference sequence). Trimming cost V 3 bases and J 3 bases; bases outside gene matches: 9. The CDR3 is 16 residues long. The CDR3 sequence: CAWRAGVLFHTGELFF. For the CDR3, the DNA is TGTGCCTGGAGAGCGGGGGTCCTTTTCCACACCGGGGAGCTGTTTTTT.

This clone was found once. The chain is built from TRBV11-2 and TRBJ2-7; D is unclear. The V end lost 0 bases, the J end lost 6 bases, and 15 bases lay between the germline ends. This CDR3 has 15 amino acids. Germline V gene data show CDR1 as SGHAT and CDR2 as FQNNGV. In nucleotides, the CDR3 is TGTGCCAGCAGCTTAGATCCCCAGAATCTACGCGAGCAGTACTTC. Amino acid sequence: CASSLDPQNLREQYF.

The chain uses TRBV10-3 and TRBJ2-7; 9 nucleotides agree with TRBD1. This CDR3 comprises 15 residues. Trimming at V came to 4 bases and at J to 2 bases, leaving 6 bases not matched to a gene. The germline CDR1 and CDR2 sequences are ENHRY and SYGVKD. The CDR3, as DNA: TGTGCCATCAGTGGCCCGGGACAGGGCCCCTACGAGCAGTACTTC. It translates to CAISGPGQGPYEQYF.

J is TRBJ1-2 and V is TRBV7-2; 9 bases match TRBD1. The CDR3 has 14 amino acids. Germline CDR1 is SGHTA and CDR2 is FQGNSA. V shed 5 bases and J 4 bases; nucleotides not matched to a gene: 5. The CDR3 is CASSLTGGGYGYTF. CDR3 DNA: TGTGCCAGCAGCCTTACAGGGGGCGGCTATGGCTACACCTTC.

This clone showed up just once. In DNA form, the CDR3 reads TGTGCCAGTAAGGGGGTCCCGGGACAGGGGGCACTAAAAAACACCGGGGAGCTGTTTTTT. Translation gives CASKGVPGQGALKNTGELFF. The gene calls are TRBV19 and TRBJ2-2, with TRBD1 identical over 12 bases. Germline values: CDR1 LNHDA, CDR2 SQIVND (reference sequence). This CDR3 contains 20 residues. The trim removed 7 bases at V and 2 bases at J, leaving 17 bases unmatched.

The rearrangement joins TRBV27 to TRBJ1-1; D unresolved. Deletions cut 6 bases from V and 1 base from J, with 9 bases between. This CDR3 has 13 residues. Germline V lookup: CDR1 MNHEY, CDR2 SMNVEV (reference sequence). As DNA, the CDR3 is TGTGCCAGCAGCCTGGACGGGAACACTGAAGCTTTCTTT. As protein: CASSLDGNTEAFF.

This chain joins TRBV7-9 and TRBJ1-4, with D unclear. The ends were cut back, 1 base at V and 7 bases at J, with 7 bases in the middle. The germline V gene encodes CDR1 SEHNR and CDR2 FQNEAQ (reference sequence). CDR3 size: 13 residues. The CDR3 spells CASSLGVPEKLFF. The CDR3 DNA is TGTGCCAGCAGCTTAGGGGTGCCTGAAAAACTGTTTTTT. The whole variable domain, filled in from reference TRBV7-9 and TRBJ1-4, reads DTGVSQNPRHKITKRGQNVTFRCDPISEHNRLYWYRQTLGQGPEFLTYFQNEAQLEKSRLLSDRFSAERPKGSFSTLEIQRTEQGDSAMYLCASSLGVPEKLFFGSGTQLSVL.

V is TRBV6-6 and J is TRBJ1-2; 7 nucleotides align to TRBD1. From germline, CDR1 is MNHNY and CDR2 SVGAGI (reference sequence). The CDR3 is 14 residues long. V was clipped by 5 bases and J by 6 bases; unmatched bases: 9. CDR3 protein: CASSLDRSLDGYTF. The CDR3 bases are TGTGCCAGCAGTCTGGACAGGAGCCTAGATGGCTACACCTTC.

The CDR3 spells CAISESTTGNLGREQFF. CDR3 in DNA: TGTGCCATCAGTGAGTCGACAACGGGAAACTTAGGGCGTGAGCAGTTCTTC. The chain links TRBV10-3 to TRBJ2-1; a possible D gene is TRBD2 (5 bases). V was shortened by 0 bases and J by 9 bases, with 21 bases between the two germline ends. From germline, CDR1 is ENHRY and CDR2 SYGVKD. The CDR3 has 17 residues.

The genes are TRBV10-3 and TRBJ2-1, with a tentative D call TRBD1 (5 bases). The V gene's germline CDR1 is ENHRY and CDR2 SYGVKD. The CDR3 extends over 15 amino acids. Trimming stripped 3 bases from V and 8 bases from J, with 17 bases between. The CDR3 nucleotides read TGTGCCATCAGTGATACCGGACAAACCCGGGATGAGCAGTTCTTC. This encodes CAISDTGQTRDEQFF.

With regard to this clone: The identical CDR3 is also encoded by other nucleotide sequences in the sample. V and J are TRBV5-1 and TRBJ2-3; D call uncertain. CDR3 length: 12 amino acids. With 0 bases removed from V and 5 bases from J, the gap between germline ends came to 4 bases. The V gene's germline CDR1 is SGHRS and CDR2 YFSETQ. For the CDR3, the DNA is TGCGCCAGCAGCTTGGGGGGAGATACGCAGTATTTT. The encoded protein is CASSLGGDTQYF.

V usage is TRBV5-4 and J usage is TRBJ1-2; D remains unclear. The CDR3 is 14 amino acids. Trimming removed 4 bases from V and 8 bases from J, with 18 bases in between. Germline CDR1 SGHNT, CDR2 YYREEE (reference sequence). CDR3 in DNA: TGTGCCAGCAGCCAAGATCGGCAGGCCCTGGGCTACACCTTC. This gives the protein CASSQDRQALGYTF.

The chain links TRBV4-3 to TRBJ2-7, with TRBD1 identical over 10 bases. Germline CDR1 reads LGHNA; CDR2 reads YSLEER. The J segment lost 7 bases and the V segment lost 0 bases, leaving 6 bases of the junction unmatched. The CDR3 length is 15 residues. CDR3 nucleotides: TGCGCCAGCAGCCAAGACGGCGACAGGGGGCAAGAGCAGTACTTC. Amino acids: CASSQDGDRGQEQYF.

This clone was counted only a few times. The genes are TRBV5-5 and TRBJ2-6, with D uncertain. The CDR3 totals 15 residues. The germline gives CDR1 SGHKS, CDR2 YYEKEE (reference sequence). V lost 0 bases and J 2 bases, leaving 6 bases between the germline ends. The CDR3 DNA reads TGTGCCAGCAGCTTGGACTGGGCTGGGGCCAACGTCCTGACTTTC. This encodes CASSLDWAGANVLTF.

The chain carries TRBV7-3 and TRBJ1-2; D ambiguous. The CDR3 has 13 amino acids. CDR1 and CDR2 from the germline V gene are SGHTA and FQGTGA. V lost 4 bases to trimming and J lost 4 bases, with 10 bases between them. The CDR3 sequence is CASSSSPGYGYTF. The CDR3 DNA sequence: TGTGCCAGCAGCTCTTCACCGGGCTATGGCTACACCTTC.

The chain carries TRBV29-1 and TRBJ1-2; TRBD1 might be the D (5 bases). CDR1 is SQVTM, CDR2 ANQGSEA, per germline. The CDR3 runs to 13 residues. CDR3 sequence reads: CRRLKGRDYGYTF. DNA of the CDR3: TGCAGACGCCTCAAAGGCAGGGACTATGGCTACACCTTC.

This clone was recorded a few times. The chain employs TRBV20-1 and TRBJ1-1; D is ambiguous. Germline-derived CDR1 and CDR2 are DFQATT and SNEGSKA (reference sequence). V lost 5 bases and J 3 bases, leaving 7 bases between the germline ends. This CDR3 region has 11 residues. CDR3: CSARTDTEAFF. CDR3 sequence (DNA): TGCAGTGCTCGGACGGACACTGAAGCTTTCTTT.

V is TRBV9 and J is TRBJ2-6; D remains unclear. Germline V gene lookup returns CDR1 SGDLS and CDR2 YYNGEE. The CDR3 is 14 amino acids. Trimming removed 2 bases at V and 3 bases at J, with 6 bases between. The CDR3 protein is CASSVLDGANVLTF. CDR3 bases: TGTGCCAGCAGCGTCCTAGATGGGGCCAACGTCCTGACTTTC. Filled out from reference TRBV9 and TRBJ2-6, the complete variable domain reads DSGVTQTPKHLITATGQRVTLRCSPRSGDLSVYWYQQSLDQGLQFLIQYYNGEERAKGNILERFSAQQFPDLHSELNLSSLELGDSALYFCASSVLDGANVLTFGAGSRLTVL.

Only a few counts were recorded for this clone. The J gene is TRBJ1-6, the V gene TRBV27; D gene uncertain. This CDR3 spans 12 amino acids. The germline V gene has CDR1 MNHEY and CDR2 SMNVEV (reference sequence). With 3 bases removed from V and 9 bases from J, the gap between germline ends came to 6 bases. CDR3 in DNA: TGTGCCAGCAGTTTCCCGAGTTCACCCCTCCACTTT. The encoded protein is CASSFPSSPLHF.

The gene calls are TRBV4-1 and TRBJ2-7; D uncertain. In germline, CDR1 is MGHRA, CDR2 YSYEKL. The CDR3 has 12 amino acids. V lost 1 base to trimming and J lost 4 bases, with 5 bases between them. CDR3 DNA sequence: TGCGCCAGCAGCCAAGTGGGTTACGAGCAGTACTTC. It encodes CASSQVGYEQYF.

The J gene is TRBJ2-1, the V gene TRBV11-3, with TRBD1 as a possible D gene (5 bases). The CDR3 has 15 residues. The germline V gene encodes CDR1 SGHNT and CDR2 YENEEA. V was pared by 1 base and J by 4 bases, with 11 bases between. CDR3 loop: CASSLGATVYNEQFF. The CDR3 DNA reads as TGTGCCAGCAGCTTAGGTGCGACAGTTTACAATGAGCAGTTCTTC.

The CDR3 DNA sequence: TGTGCCAGTAGGGGAGAAACTAACTATGGCTACACCTTC. Translation gives CASRGETNYGYTF. V usage is TRBV19 and J usage is TRBJ1-2; D gene uncertain. Per the germline V gene, CDR1 is LNHDA and CDR2 is SQIVND (reference sequence). The ends were cut back, 6 bases at V and 0 bases at J, with 8 bases in the middle. This CDR3 comprises 13 residues.

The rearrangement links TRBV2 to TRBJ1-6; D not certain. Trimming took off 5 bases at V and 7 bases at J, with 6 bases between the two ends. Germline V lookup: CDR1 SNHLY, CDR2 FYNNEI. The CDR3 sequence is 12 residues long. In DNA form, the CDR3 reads TGTGCCAGCAGTCGAAGGAATTCACCCCTCCACTTT. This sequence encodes CASSRRNSPLHF.